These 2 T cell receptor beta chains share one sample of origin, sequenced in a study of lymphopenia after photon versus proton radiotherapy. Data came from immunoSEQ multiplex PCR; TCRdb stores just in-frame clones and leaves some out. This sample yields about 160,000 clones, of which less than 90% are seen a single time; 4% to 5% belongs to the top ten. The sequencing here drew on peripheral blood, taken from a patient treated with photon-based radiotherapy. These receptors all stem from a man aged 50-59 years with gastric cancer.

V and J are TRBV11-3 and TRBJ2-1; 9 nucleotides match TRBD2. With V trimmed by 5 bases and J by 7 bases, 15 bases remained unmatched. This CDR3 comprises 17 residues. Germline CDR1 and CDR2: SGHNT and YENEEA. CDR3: CASSRNEAREGPNEQFF. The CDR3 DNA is TGTGCCAGCAGCAGAAATGAGGCGCGGGAGGGCCCAAATGAGCAGTTCTTC.

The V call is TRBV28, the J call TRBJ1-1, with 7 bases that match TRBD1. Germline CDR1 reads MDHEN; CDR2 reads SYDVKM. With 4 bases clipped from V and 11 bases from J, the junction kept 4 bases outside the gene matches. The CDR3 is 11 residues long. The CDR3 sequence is CASSSFRGAFF. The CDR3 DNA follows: TGTGCCAGCAGTTCATTCAGGGGGGCTTTCTTT.